This T cell receptor beta chain was found in a study of blood T cell repertoires in COVID-19. Study-level information: Samples of COVID-19 (acute and convalescent) were obtained from the United States, Italy and Spain. T cells, B-cell-depleted T cells, or PBMCs supplied cDNA or gDNA.

Original processing methods: Reference gene primer amplification yielded estimated nucleated cell counts. This table comes from immunoSEQ multiplex PCR, and its TCRdb copy is limited to in-frame clones, with some not included. V and J calls and clone size are as listed in that table; D and trimming were resolved from the DNA. In the table there are almost 250,000 clones, roughly 86% of which are singletons. This clone is a singleton in its sample. From germline, CDR1 is SGHVS and CDR2 FNYEAQ. V was clipped by 1 base and J by 0 bases, with 16 bases between them. CDR3 length equals 18 residues. The sequenced sample consisted of peripheral blood. This chain uses TRBV7-6 with TRBJ1-3; TRBD1 is a possible D gene (5 bases). This sequence originates from a woman aged 55-75 years who had recovered from COVID-19. The CDR3 region is CASSLGGGTLNSGNTIYF. DNA of the CDR3: TGTGCCAGCAGCTTAGGGGGCGGAACCCTAAACTCTGGAAACACCATATATTTT.